The rows below give T cell receptor beta chains drawn from one sample of a study of cytomegalovirus exposure and HLA in healthy donors. Measured with immunoSEQ multiplex PCR; TCRdb has only the in-frame clones, and not every one. The repertoire includes over 80,000 clones, approximately 64% of them detected once, and about 6.3% sits in the top ten. Sequencing was carried out using PBMCs. These receptors were obtained from a boy aged 5-17 years in good health and CMV-seropositive. The CDR3 runs from the conserved cysteine through the conserved F or W. A D gene is named only where the DNA matches it firmly. Clone size is stated in some rows and not others, as once, few, many or a class when expanded.

v_gene	j_gene	abundance	d_gene	CDR3aa	CDR3nt
TRBV27	TRBJ2-5	-	-	CASSLSSVFPETQYF	TGTGCCAGCAGTTTATCGAGTGTATTTCCAGAGACCCAGTACTTC
TRBV5-1	TRBJ2-3	-	-	CASSTPTGTSSTDTQYF	TGCGCCAGCAGCACCCCGACAGGGACTTCTAGCACAGATACGCAGTATTTT
TRBV11-3	TRBJ2-1	few	-	CASSLEGGLADYNEQFF	TGTGCCAGCAGCTTAGAGGGAGGCCTAGCAGACTACAATGAGCAGTTCTTC
TRBV7-9	TRBJ2-7	-	TRBD1	CASSATQGHEQYF	TGTGCCAGCAGCGCCACACAGGGGCACGAGCAGTACTTC
TRBV6-5	TRBJ1-1	-	TRBD1	CASSYSRDRGNTEAFF	TGTGCCAGCAGTTACTCTCGGGACAGGGGGAACACTGAAGCTTTCTTT
TRBV29-1	TRBJ2-6	once	-	CSVEAQGFSSGANVLTF	TGCAGCGTTGAAGCTCAGGGATTTAGCTCTGGGGCCAACGTCCTGACTTTC
TRBV7-2	TRBJ1-2	-	TRBD1	CASSLGTGAIYGYTF	TGTGCCAGCAGCCTCGGGACAGGGGCGATCTATGGCTACACCTTC
TRBV30	TRBJ2-5	-	-	CAWSSGAKTQYF	TGTGCCTGGAGTTCTGGGGCGAAGACCCAGTACTTC
TRBV7-3	TRBJ1-1	few	-	CASSLTSAATEAFF	TGTGCCAGCAGCTTAACTTCTGCGGCTACCGAAGCTTTCTTT
TRBV9	TRBJ1-4	-	-	CASSVGGATNEKLFF	TGTGCCAGCAGCGTTGGAGGGGCAACTAATGAAAAACTGTTTTTT
TRBV5-1	TRBJ2-3	-	-	CASSRGGTDTQYF	TGCGCCAGCAGTAGAGGAGGCACAGATACGCAGTATTTT
TRBV30	TRBJ2-7	-	TRBD1	CAWIPTGTGYGEQYF	TGTGCCTGGATTCCAACCGGGACAGGGTATGGCGAGCAGTACTTC
TRBV7-8	TRBJ1-1	-	-	CASSSTGGGRAFF	TGTGCCAGCAGCTCAACTGGGGGGGGCCGAGCTTTCTTT
TRBV27	TRBJ1-5	-	TRBD1	CASSLSQQGVGSNQPQHF	TGTGCCAGCAGTTTATCGCAACAGGGGGTTGGTAGCAATCAGCCCCAGCATTTT
TRBV27	TRBJ2-7	-	TRBD1	CASSNTGGTSYEQYF	TGTGCCAGCAGCAATACAGGGGGAACCTCCTACGAGCAGTACTTC
TRBV2	TRBJ2-1	-	TRBD2	CASSPERGFYNEQFF	TGTGCCAGCAGTCCCGAGCGGGGCTTCTACAATGAGCAGTTCTTC
TRBV13	TRBJ2-3	few	-	CASSLVSGLTDTQYF	TGTGCCAGCAGCTTGGTTTCAGGGCTGACAGATACGCAGTATTTT
TRBV7-8	TRBJ2-7	-	-	CASNLVGDYEQYF	TGTGCCAGCAACCTCGTGGGCGACTACGAGCAGTACTTC
TRBV29-1	TRBJ1-2	-	-	CSVARTEGYGYTF	TGCAGCGTTGCACGAACAGAAGGATATGGCTACACCTTC
TRBV23-1	TRBJ2-7	-	TRBD2	CASSQSMGAGGSYEQYF	TGCGCCAGCAGTCAATCGATGGGAGCGGGAGGATCCTACGAGCAGTACTTC
TRBV18	TRBJ1-1	-	-	CASSPDRLNTEAFF	TGTGCCAGCTCACCAGACAGGCTCAACACTGAAGCTTTCTTT
TRBV9	TRBJ2-2	-	-	CASSVGRGGDTGELFF	TGTGCCAGCAGCGTAGGTAGGGGGGGTGACACCGGGGAGCTGTTTTTT
TRBV10-3	TRBJ2-7	many	TRBD2	CATLSGGTYEQYF	TGTGCCACTCTTAGCGGGGGCACCTACGAGCAGTACTTC